The T cell receptor beta chain under discussion was sequenced for a study of shared clonotypes between healthy human individuals. Study-wide results and caveats: Naive CD4 clonotypes were shared across a handful of donors at roughly 5%.

CDR1 is KGHSH and CDR2 is LQKENI in the germline V gene. This CDR3 is 16 amino acids long. Losses at the gene ends were 8 bases for V and 5 bases for J; bases not matched to a gene: 14. Produced via immunoSEQ multiplex PCR; TCRdb's table is partial and in-frame only. The table records roughly 110,000 clones, about 63% of them present only once. This clone was observed once. As yet, its antigen is unknown. This chain joins TRBV18 and TRBJ1-4; 7 bases match TRBD1. The TCR originated in a woman in her thirties in good health. Sequenced material: memory CD8+ T cells sorted from blood. The subset denotes: CD45RO+ cells pooled with CCR7-negative TemRA cells. CDR3 in amino acids: CASADNSGTVNEKLFF. CDR3 DNA: TGTGCCAGCGCAGACAACTCCGGGACAGTGAATGAAAAACTGTTTTTT.